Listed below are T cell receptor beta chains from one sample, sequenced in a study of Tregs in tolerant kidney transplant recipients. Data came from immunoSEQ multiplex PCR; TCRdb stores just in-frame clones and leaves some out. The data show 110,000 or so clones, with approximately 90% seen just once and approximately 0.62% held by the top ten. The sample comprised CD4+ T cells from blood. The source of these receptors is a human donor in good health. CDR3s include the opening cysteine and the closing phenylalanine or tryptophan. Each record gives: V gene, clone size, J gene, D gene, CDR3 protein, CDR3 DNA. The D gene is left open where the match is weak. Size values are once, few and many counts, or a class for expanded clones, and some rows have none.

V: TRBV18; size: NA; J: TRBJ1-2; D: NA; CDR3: CASSPGGNSLYGYTF; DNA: TGTGCCAGCTCACCGGGGGGTAATAGCCTCTATGGCTACACCTTC
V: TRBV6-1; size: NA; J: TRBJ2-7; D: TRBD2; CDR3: CASRAGNYEQYF; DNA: TGTGCCAGCAGAGCGGGGAACTACGAGCAGTACTTC
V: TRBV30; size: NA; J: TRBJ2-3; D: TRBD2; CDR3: CAWTSGFTDTQYF; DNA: TGTGCCTGGACTAGCGGATTCACAGATACGCAGTATTTT
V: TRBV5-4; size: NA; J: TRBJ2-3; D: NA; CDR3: CASSFMIDRNTDTQYF; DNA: TGTGCCAGCAGCTTCATGATTGACAGGAACACAGATACGCAGTATTTT
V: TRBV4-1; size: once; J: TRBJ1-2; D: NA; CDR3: CASSQDLRSSPLGYTF; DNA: TGCGCCAGCAGCCAAGATCTGAGATCTTCACCCTTGGGCTACACCTTC
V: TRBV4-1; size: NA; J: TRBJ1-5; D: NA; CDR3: CASSREVSNQPQHF; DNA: TGCGCCAGCAGCCGTGAGGTTAGCAATCAGCCCCAGCATTTT
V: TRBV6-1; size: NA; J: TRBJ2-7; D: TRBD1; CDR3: CASIGQGYLEQYF; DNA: TGTGCCAGCATCGGACAGGGCTATCTAGAGCAGTACTTC
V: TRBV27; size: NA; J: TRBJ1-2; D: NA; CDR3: CASKPGPLNYGYTF; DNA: TGTGCCAGCAAGCCCGGGCCCCTTAACTATGGCTACACCTTC
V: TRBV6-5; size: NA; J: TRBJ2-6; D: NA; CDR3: CASRELASGANVLTF; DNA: TGTGCCAGCAGGGAGTTGGCCTCTGGGGCCAACGTCCTGACTTTC
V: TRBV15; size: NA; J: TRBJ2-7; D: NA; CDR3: CATSRTIESPNEQYF; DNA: TGTGCCACCAGCAGGACCATAGAGAGTCCCAACGAGCAGTACTTC
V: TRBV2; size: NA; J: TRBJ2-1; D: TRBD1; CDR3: CASSRGRLNEQFF; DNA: TGTGCCAGCAGTAGGGGGCGATTAAATGAGCAGTTCTTC
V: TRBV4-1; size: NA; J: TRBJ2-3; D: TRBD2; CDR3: CASSQDRVAGSTDTQYF; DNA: TGCGCCAGCAGCCAAGATAGGGTAGCGGGAAGCACAGATACGCAGTATTTT
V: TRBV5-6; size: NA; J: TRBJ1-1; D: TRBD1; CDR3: CASSLVPTGTEAFF; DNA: TGTGCCAGCAGCTTGGTGCCGACAGGGACTGAAGCTTTCTTT
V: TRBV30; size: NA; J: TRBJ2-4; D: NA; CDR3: CAWSVRNIQYF; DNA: TGTGCCTGGAGTGTACGAAACATTCAGTACTTC
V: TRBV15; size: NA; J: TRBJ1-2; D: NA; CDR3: CATSREVAGYGYTF; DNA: TGTGCCACCAGCAGAGAAGTGGCGGGCTATGGCTACACCTTC
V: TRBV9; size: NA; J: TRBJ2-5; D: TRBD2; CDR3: CASSVDTAGGPQETQYF; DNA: TGTGCCAGCAGCGTAGACACAGCGGGAGGCCCCCAAGAGACCCAGTACTTC
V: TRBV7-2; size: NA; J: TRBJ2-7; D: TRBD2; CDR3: CASSLGLAGEGEQYF; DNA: TGTGCCAGCAGCTTAGGACTAGCGGGGGAAGGGGAGCAGTACTTC
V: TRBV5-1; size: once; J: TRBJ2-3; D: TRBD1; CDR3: CASSPVAGTGSTDTQYF; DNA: TGCGCCAGCAGCCCGGTTGCCGGGACAGGGAGCACAGATACGCAGTATTTT
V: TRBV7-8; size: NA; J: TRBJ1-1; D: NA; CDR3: CASSLDEGRNTEAFF; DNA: TGTGCCAGCAGCTTAGATGAGGGGCGGAACACTGAAGCTTTCTTT
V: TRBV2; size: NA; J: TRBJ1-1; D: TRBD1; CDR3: CASSVMTGGTEAFF; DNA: TGTGCCAGCAGTGTTATGACAGGGGGCACTGAAGCTTTCTTT
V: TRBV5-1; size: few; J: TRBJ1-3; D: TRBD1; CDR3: CASSSGTANSGNTIYF; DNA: TGCGCCAGCAGCTCCGGGACAGCGAACTCTGGAAACACCATATATTTT
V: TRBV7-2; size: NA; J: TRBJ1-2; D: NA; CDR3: CASSLVGANYGYTF; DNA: TGTGCCAGCAGCTTAGTAGGGGCTAACTATGGCTACACCTTC
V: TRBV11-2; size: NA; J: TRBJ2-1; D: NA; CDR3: CASSLGGLARFKNEQFF; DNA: TGTGCCAGCAGCTTAGGAGGTTTAGCTAGGTTTAAGAATGAGCAGTTCTTC